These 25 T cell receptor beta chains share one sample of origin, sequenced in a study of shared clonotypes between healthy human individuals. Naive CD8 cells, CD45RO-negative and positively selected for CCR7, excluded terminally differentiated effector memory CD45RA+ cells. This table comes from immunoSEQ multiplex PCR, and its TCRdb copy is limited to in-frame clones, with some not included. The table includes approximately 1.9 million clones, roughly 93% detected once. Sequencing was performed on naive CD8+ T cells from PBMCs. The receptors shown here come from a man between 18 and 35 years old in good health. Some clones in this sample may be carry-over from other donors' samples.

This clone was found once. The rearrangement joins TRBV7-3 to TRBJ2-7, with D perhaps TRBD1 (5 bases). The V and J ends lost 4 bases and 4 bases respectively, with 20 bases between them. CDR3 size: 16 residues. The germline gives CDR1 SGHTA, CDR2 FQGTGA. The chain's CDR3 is CASSSWTHSNGYEQYF. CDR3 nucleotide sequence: TGTGCCAGCAGCTCGTGGACACACTCAAACGGTTACGAGCAGTACTTC. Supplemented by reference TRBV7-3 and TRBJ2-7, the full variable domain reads GAGVSQTPSNKVTEKGKYVELRCDPISGHTALYWYRQSLGQGPEFLIYFQGTGAADDSGLPNDRFFAVRPEGSVSTLKIQRTERGDSAVYLCASSSWTHSNGYEQYFGPGTRLTVT.

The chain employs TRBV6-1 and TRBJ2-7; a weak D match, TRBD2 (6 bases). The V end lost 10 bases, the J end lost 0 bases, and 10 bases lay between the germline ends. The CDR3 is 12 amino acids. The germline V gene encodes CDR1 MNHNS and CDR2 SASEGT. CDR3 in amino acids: CATGGYSYEQYF. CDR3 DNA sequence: TGTGCCACCGGGGGTTACTCCTACGAGCAGTACTTC.

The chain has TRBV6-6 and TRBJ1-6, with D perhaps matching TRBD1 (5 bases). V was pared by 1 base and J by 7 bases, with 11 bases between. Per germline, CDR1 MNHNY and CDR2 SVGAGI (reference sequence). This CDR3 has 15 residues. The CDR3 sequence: CASSYLQGENSPLHF. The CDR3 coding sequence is TGTGCCAGCAGTTACTTGCAGGGAGAGAATTCACCCCTCCACTTT.

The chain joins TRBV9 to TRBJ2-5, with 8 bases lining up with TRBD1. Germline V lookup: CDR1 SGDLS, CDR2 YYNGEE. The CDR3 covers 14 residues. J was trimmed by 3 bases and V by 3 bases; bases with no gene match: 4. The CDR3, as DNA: TGTGCCAGCAGCGGAGGGGACAGGAAAGAGACCCAGTACTTC. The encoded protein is CASSGGDRKETQYF.

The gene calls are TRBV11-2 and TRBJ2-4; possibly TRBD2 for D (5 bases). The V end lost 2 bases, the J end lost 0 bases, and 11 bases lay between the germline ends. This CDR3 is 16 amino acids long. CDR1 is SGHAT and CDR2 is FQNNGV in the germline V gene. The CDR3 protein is CASSLWTPLAKNIQYF. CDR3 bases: TGTGCCAGCAGCTTATGGACTCCACTAGCCAAAAACATTCAGTACTTC.

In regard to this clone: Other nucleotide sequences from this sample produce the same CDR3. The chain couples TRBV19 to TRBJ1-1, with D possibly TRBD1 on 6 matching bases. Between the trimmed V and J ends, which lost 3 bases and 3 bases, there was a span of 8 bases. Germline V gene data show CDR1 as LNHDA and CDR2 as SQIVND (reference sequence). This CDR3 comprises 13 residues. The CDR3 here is CASSIGGYTEAFF. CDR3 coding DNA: TGTGCCAGTAGTATTGGGGGCTACACTGAAGCTTTCTTT. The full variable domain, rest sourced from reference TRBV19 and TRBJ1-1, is DGGITQSPKYLFRKEGQNVTLSCEQNLNHDAMYWYRQDPGQGLRLIYYSQIVNDFQKGDIAEGYSVSREKKESFPLTVTSAQKNPTAFYLCASSIGGYTEAFFGQGTRLTVV.

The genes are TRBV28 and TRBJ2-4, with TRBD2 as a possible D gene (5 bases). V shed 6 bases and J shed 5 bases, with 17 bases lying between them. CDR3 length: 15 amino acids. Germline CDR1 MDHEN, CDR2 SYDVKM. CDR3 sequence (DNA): TGTGCCAGCAGCTTCATCTGGATGGAGGAAAACATTCAGTACTTC. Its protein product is CASSFIWMEENIQYF. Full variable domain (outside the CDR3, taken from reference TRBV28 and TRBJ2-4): DVKVTQSSRYLVKRTGEKVFLECVQDMDHENMFWYRQDPGLGLRLIYFSYDVKMKEKGDIPEGYSVSREKKERFSLILESASTNQTSMYLCASSFIWMEENIQYFGAGTRLSVL.

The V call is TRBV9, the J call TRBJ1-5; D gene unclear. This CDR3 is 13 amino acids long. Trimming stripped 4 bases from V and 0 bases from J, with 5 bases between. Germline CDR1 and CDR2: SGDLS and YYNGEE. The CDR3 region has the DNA TGTGCCAGCAGCACGGATAGCAATCAGCCCCAGCATTTT. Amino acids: CASSTDSNQPQHF.

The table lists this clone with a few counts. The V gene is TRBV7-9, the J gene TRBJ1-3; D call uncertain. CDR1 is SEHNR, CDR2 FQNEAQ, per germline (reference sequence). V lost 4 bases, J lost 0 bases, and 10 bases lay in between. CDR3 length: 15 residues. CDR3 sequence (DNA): TGTGCCAGCAGCTCAACGATCAGCTCTGGAAACACCATATATTTT. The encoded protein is CASSSTISSGNTIYF.

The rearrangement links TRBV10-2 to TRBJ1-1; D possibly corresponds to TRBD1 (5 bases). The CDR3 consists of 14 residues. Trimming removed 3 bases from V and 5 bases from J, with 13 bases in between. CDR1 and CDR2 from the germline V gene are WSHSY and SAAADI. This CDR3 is CASSDRAGRTEAFF. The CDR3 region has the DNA TGCGCCAGCAGTGATCGGGCAGGGAGGACTGAAGCTTTCTTT.

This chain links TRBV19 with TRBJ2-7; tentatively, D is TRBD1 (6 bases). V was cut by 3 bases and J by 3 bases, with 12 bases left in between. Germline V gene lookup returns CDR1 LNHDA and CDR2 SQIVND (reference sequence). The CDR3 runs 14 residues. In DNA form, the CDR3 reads TGTGCCAGTAGTATCAGGGGACCTGGCTACGAGCAGTACTTC. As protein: CASSIRGPGYEQYF.

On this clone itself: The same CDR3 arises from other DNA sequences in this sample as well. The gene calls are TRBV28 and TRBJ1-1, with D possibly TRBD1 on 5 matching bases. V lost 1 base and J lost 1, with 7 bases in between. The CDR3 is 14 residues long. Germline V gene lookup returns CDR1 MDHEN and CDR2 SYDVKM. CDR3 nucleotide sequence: TGTGCCAGCAGTTTATTTAGGGGGAACACTGAAGCTTTCTTT. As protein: CASSLFRGNTEAFF.

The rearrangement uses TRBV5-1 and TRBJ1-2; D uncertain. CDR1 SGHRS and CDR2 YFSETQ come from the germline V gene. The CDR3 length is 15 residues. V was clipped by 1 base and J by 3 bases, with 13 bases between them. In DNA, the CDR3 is TGCGCCAGCAGCTTGTCTGGACGGACGGACTATGGCTACACCTTC. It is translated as CASSLSGRTDYGYTF.

CDR3: CASNSETYEQYF. The CDR3 bases are TGTGCCAGCAACAGCGAGACCTACGAGCAGTACTTC. This chain connects TRBV7-8 to TRBJ2-7, with D unresolved. This CDR3 spans 12 amino acids. Trimming took off 7 bases at V and 2 bases at J, with 9 bases between the two ends. Germline V lookup: CDR1 SGHVS, CDR2 FQNEAQ.

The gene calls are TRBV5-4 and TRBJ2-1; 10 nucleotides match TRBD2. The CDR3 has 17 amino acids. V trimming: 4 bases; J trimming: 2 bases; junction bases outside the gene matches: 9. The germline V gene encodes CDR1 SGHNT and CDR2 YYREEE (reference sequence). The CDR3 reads CASSGGAAGGPYNEQFF. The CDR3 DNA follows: TGTGCCAGCAGCGGGGGCGCAGCGGGAGGGCCCTACAATGAGCAGTTCTTC.

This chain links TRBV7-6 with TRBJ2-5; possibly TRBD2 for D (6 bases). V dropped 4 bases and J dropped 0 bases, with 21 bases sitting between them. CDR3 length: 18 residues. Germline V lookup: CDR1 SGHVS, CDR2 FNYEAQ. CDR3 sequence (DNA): TGTGCCAGCAGCTGGGAGAGGACCGGGGCGGGAAACCAAGAGACCCAGTACTTC. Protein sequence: CASSWERTGAGNQETQYF.

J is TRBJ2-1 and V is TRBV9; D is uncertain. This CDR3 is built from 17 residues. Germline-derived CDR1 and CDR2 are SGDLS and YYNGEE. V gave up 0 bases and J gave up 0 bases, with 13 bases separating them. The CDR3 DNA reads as TGTGCCAGCAGCGTAGGTGGACGACCTAGCTCCTACAATGAGCAGTTCTTC. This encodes CASSVGGRPSSYNEQFF.

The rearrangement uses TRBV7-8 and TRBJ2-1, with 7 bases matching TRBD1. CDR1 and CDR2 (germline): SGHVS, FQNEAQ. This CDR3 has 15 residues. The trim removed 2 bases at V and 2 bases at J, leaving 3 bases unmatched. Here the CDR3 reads CASSLLGTAYNEQFF. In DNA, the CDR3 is TGTGCCAGCAGCTTATTGGGGACAGCCTACAATGAGCAGTTCTTC.

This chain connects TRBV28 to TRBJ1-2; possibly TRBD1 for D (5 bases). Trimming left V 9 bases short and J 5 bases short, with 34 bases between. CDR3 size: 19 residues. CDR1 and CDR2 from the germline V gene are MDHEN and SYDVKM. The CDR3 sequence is CASFQTRVSRQTEVYGYTF. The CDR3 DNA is TGTGCCAGTTTCCAAACCAGGGTGTCAAGACAGACAGAGGTTTATGGCTACACCTTC.

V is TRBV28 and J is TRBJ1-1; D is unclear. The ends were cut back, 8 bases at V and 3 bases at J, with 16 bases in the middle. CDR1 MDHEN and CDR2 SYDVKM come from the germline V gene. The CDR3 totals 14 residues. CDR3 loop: CASRVWTRDTEAFF. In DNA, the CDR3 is TGTGCCAGCCGGGTCTGGACTCGGGACACTGAAGCTTTCTTT.

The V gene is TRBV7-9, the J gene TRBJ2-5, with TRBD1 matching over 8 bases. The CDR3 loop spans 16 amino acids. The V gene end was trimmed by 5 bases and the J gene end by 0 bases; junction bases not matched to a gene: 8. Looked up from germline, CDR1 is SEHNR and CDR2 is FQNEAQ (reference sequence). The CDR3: CASSPRTGKDQETQYF. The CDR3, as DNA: TGTGCCAGCAGCCCCCGGACAGGGAAAGACCAAGAGACCCAGTACTTC.

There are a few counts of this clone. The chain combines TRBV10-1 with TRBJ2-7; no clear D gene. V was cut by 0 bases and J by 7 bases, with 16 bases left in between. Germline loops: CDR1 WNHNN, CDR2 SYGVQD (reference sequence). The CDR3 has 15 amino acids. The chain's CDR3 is CASSESMTGRGEQYF. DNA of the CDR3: TGCGCCAGCAGTGAGTCGATGACGGGCCGTGGGGAGCAGTACTTC.

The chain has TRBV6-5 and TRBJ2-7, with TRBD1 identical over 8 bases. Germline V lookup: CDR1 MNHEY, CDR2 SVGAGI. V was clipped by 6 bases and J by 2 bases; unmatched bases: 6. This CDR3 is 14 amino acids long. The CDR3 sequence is CASSPGQVTYEQYF. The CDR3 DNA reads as TGTGCCAGCAGCCCGGGACAGGTAACCTACGAGCAGTACTTC.

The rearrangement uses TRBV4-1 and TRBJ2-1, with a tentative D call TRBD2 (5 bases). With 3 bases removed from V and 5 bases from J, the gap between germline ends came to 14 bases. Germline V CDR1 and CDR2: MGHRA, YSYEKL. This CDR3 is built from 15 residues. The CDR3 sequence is CASSQLIPGDNEQFF. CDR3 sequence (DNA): TGCGCCAGCAGCCAGCTGATCCCCGGGGACAATGAGCAGTTCTTC.

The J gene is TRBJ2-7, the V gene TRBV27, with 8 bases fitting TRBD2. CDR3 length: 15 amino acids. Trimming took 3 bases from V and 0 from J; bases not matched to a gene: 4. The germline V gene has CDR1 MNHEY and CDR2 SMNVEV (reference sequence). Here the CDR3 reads CASSFSGESSYEQYF. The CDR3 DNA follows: TGTGCCAGCAGTTTTAGCGGGGAGAGCTCCTACGAGCAGTACTTC.